This T cell receptor beta chain was found in a study of blood T cell repertoires in COVID-19. This CDR3 has 14 amino acids. Germline V gene lookup returns CDR1 MGHRA and CDR2 YSYEKL. V was cut by 3 bases and J by 1 base, with 9 bases left in between. Here immunoSEQ multiplex PCR was the method, and the copy in TCRdb shows in-frame clones only, minus some. Of 400,000 to 550,000 clones listed, 70% to 90% are singletons. V usage is TRBV4-1 and J usage is TRBJ1-1; maybe TRBD1 (5 bases). The source material was PBMCs or T cells enriched from blood (not recorded which). The receptor's source is a woman aged 18-29 years with acute COVID-19. The CDR3 loop reads CASSHATGNTEAFF. The DNA for the CDR3 is TGCGCCAGCAGCCATGCAACAGGGAACACTGAAGCTTTCTTT.